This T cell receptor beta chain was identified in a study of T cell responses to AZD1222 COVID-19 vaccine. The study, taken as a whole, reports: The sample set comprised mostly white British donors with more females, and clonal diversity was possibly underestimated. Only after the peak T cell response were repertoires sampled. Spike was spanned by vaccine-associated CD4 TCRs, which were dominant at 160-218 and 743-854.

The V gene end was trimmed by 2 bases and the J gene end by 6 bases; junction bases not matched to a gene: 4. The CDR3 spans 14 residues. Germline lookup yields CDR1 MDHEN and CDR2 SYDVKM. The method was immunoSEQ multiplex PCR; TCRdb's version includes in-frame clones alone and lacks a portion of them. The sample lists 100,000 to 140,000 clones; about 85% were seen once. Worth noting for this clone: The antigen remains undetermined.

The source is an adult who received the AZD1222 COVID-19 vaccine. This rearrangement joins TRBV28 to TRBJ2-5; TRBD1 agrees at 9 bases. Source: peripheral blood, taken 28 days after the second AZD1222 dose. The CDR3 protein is CASSLGQGWQTQYF. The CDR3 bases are TGTGCCAGCAGTTTAGGACAGGGGTGGCAGACCCAGTACTTC. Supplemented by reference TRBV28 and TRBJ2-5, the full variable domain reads DVKVTQSSRYLVKRTGEKVFLECVQDMDHENMFWYRQDPGLGLRLIYFSYDVKMKEKGDIPEGYSVSREKKERFSLILESASTNQTSMYLCASSLGQGWQTQYFGPGTRLLVL.